The rows below give T cell receptor beta chains drawn from one sample of a study of Graves' ophthalmopathy and Graves' hyperthyroidism. MiXCR was run by TCRdb on the multiplex PCR reads, yielding one entry per CDR3 protein. The sample lists around 1,000,000 distinct CDR3 sequences; less than 45% were seen once. Sequenced input: peripheral blood or thyroid tissue (not recorded which). These receptors all stem from an adult man with Graves' hyperthyroidism. The CDR3 runs from the conserved cysteine through the conserved F or W. A D gene is named only where the DNA matches it firmly. Not every row has a clone size; where given, it reads once, few, many or a size class.

TRBD1	-	TRBV11-2	TRBJ1-6	CASRSTGGLSPLHF	TGTGCCAGCAGATCAACAGGGGGCCTTTCACCCCTCCACTTT
-	many	TRBV20-1	TRBJ1-1	CSARRPSSGRNTEAFF	TGCAGTGCTAGGAGGCCGTCGTCAGGGAGGAACACTGAAGCTTTCTTT
-	-	TRBV20-1	TRBJ1-1	CSAREVVVTEAFF	TGCAGTGCTAGAGAGGTAGTAGTCACTGAAGCTTTCTTT
-	many	TRBV29-1	TRBJ2-5	CSVGGGGGETQYF	TGCAGCGTTGGTGGTGGAGGCGGTGAGACCCAGTACTTC
-	-	TRBV20-1	TRBJ2-5	CSAQYQETQYF	TGCAGTGCCCAGTACCAAGAGACCCAGTACTTC
TRBD1	many	TRBV9	TRBJ2-5	CASSNRQGPGETQYF	TGTGCCAGCAGCAACCGACAGGGGCCGGGAGAGACCCAGTACTTC
TRBD1	-	TRBV10-3	TRBJ2-6	CASSSGQGDNVLTF	TGTGCCAGCAGTTCGGGACAGGGGGACAACGTCCTGACTTTC
-	few	TRBV20-1	TRBJ1-1	CSARDYSGDTEAFF	TGCAGTGCTAGAGATTATAGCGGGGACACTGAAGCTTTCTTT
-	-	TRBV10-3	TRBJ1-2	CAISREAVAGYTF	TGTGCCATCAGTAGGGAGGCCGTCGCGGGCTACACCTTC
TRBD2	many	TRBV12-3/TRBV12-4	TRBJ2-2	CASSRGTSGLRELFF	TGTGCCAGCAGCCGCGGGACTAGCGGGCTAAGGGAGCTGTTTTTT
-	-	TRBV29-1	TRBJ1-3	CSVEDRGGVPGNTIYF	TGCAGCGTTGAAGATCGGGGCGGCGTCCCTGGAAACACCATATATTTT
TRBD1	few	TRBV6-5	TRBJ2-7	CASSEPGGATYEQYF	TGTGCCAGCAGTGAACCAGGGGGAGCTACCTACGAGCAGTACTTC
-	many	TRBV24-1	TRBJ2-7	CATSASHNTYEQYF	TGTGCCACCAGTGCATCCCACAACACCTACGAGCAGTACTTC
-	-	TRBV7-2	TRBJ2-3	CASSSPGRTDTQYF	TGTGCCAGCAGCTCCCCGGGTCGCACAGATACGCAGTATTTT
-	few	TRBV4-1	TRBJ1-1	CASSPPPGFRTLTEAFF	TGCGCCAGCAGCCCCCCGCCAGGGTTCCGAACCCTCACTGAAGCTTTCTTT
-	-	TRBV30	TRBJ1-2	CAFGGYTF	TGTGCCTTCGGTGGCTACACCTTC
-	many	TRBV20-1	TRBJ2-7	CSAPEGTIYEQYF	TGCAGTGCCCCTGAGGGCACTATCTACGAGCAGTACTTC
-	many	TRBV20-1	TRBJ1-5	CSARGEGNQPQHF	TGCAGTGCGCGGGGAGAGGGCAATCAGCCCCAGCATTTT
-	few	TRBV2	TRBJ1-5	CASNTNNQPQHF	TGTGCCAGCAACACCAACAATCAGCCCCAGCATTTT
TRBD1	-	TRBV5-5	TRBJ2-2	CASSPQGAPGYTGELFF	TGTGCCAGCAGTCCACAGGGGGCGCCAGGTTACACCGGGGAGCTGTTTTTT
TRBD1	many	TRBV5-1	TRBJ2-6	CASRPPGTGSGANVLTF	TGCGCCAGCCGACCTCCCGGGACAGGGTCTGGGGCCAACGTCCTGACTTTC
TRBD1	many	TRBV3-1	TRBJ1-1	CASSQDRGQGTNLAFF	TGTGCCAGCAGCCAAGATCGAGGACAGGGTACAAACTTGGCTTTCTTT
TRBD2	-	TRBV4-3	TRBJ2-2	CASSQVLAGVANTGELFF	TGCGCCAGCAGCCAAGTACTAGCGGGAGTCGCGAACACCGGGGAGCTGTTTTTT
-	many	TRBV20-1	TRBJ1-5	CSARVGMGQGPQHF	TGCAGTGCTAGAGTAGGTATGGGACAAGGGCCCCAGCATTTT
TRBD1	-	TRBV5-5	TRBJ1-2	CASSRSTGGAEGYTF	TGCGCCAGCAGCCGGTCGACAGGGGGCGCCGAAGGCTACACCTTC
TRBD2	many	TRBV7-7	TRBJ2-5	CASSLDWGGQETQYF	TGTGCCAGCAGCTTAGATTGGGGAGGGCAAGAGACCCAGTACTTC
-	many	TRBV15	TRBJ2-5	CATSRGVDRRQETQYF	TGTGCCACCAGCAGGGGGGTAGACAGGAGACAAGAGACCCAGTACTTC
-	-	TRBV7-8	TRBJ2-7	CASSTAQGIYEQYF	TGTGCCAGCAGCACCGCTCAGGGCATCTACGAGCAGTACTTC
TRBD1	few	TRBV29-1	TRBJ2-7	CSVENLDRGPYEQYF	TGCAGCGTTGAAAACTTAGACAGGGGGCCCTACGAGCAGTACTTC